This T cell receptor beta chain was sequenced in a study of shared clonotypes between healthy human individuals. Study-wide background: Contributing individuals were two females and three males aged 18 to 49. The study used three CD4 naive, three CD4 memory, two CD8 naive and one CD8 memory plate per donor. Notes on the study in general: Rarefaction gave evidence that sorted-subset sequencing remained incomplete despite large depth. In contrast to clonotypes shared by all four donors, non-shared clonotypes had lower generation probabilities.

The data were produced by immunoSEQ multiplex PCR, yet TCRdb's version contains in-frame clones alone and is incomplete. The profile shows roughly 1,500,000 clones, 97% to 99% of them singletons. This CDR3 is 13 amino acids long. The germline CDR1 and CDR2 sequences are MRHNA and SNTAGT. Trimming shortened V by 5 bases and J by 6 bases, and 11 bases separated the two germline ends. Notes on this clone: As yet, its antigen is unknown.

The receptor comes from a man aged 30 to 45 in good health. This rearrangement joins TRBV6-4 to TRBJ2-1; the D is unclear. Specimen: naive CD4+ T cells sorted from blood. The subset denotes: CD45RA+ positively selected. The CDR3: CASSLRNANEQFF. CDR3 nucleotides: TGTGCCAGCAGTCTTCGGAATGCCAATGAGCAGTTCTTC.